The clone carrying this T cell receptor (beta chain) appeared a few times. The antigen is not known. The data originate from a study of beta chain features in type 1 diabetes. CDR1 is ENHRY and CDR2 is SYGVKD in the germline V gene. Trimming removed 6 bases at V and 4 bases at J, with 8 bases between. The CDR3 extends over 12 amino acids. Sorted populations all exceeded 95% purity. The investigators reverse transcribed all of the isolated RNA, so they sequenced expressed TCRB transcripts. Naive, central memory and regulatory T cell samples yielded around 3.6 million reads on average. The method was immunoSEQ multiplex PCR; TCRdb's version includes in-frame clones alone and lacks a portion of them. The table shows under 800,000 clones, with 15% to 17% occurring only once. Findings of the study overall: Diminished insertions and augmented deletions at VDJ junctions characterized type 1 diabetes patients. Among patients with Type 1 diabetes, TCRB CDR3s were moderately but significantly shorter in every one of the four CD4+ subsets.

The TCR was taken from a young man in good health. The chain employs TRBV10-3 and TRBJ2-3; the D gene could be TRBD1 or TRBD2 (5 bases each). Sequencing was carried out using naive CD4+ T cells from blood. CDR3 protein: CAISRDADTQYF. The CDR3 DNA sequence: TGTGCCATCAGCAGGGACGCAGATACGCAGTATTTT.